What follows are 17 T cell receptor beta chains derived from one specimen sequenced in a study of blood T cell repertoires in COVID-19. Repertoires were generated with immunoSEQ multiplex PCR, while TCRdb's copy carries only in-frame clones and drops some. The sample has 130,000 to 150,000 clones; around 89% are singletons. The sample comprised PBMCs or T cells enriched from blood (not recorded which). These receptors all come from a woman aged 25 to 39 with acute COVID-19.

The sample holds one count of this clone. The chain has TRBV2 and TRBJ2-5; D is possibly TRBD2 (5 bases). V was trimmed by 8 bases and J by 5 bases, leaving 27 bases between them. The CDR3 is 17 residues long. The germline CDR1 and CDR2 sequences are SNHLY and FYNNEI. The CDR3 is CASPPFSNTQRRETQYF. The CDR3 bases are TGTGCCAGCCCCCCCTTTAGCAATACCCAGCGGCGGGAGACCCAGTACTTC.

The rearrangement uses TRBV28 and TRBJ2-7; no reliable D call. Germline loops: CDR1 MDHEN, CDR2 SYDVKM. The CDR3 is 14 amino acids. The V gene lost 2 bases and the J gene lost 3 bases, with 11 bases spanning the gap. Written as DNA, the CDR3 is TGTGCCAGCAGTTTAGAGGCGGAAATCTACGAGCAGTACTTC. Residues: CASSLEAEIYEQYF.

The V gene is TRBV4-3, the J gene TRBJ2-3; TRBD2 agrees at 7 bases. After removal of 4 bases from V and 4 bases from J, the junction contained 11 bases not matched to a gene. The CDR3 is made up of 16 amino acids. Germline CDR1 LGHNA, CDR2 YSLEER. The CDR3 nucleotides are TGCGCCAGCAGCCCGGATAGGACGGGAGGCCCAGATACGCAGTATTTT. This sequence encodes CASSPDRTGGPDTQYF.

The chain couples TRBV28 to TRBJ1-4; D not certain. The V and J ends lost 3 bases and 0 bases respectively, with 14 bases between them. Germline CDR1 MDHEN, CDR2 SYDVKM. The CDR3 covers 17 residues. The CDR3 coding sequence is TGTGCCAGCAGTTTGGCAGGATATGGTACAACTAATGAAAAACTGTTTTTT. It specifies CASSLAGYGTTNEKLFF. The whole variable domain, remainder taken from reference TRBV28 and TRBJ1-4, is DVKVTQSSRYLVKRTGEKVFLECVQDMDHENMFWYRQDPGLGLRLIYFSYDVKMKEKGDIPEGYSVSREKKERFSLILESASTNQTSMYLCASSLAGYGTTNEKLFFGSGTQLSVL.

The count of this clone is one. V and J are TRBV7-8 and TRBJ2-1; no reliable D call. Between the trimmed V and J ends, which lost 1 base and 9 bases, there was a span of 10 bases. The CDR3 sequence is 13 residues long. The V gene's germline CDR1 is SGHVS and CDR2 FQNEAQ. The CDR3 protein is CASSLDRGGEQFF. For the CDR3, the DNA is TGTGCCAGCAGCTTAGATCGAGGCGGTGAGCAGTTCTTC.

The J gene is TRBJ2-3, the V gene TRBV28, with 7 bases that match TRBD2. The CDR3 totals 21 residues. Losses at the gene ends were 6 bases for V and 1 base for J; bases not matched to a gene: 25. Germline CDR1 and CDR2: MDHEN and SYDVKM. CDR3 in DNA: TGTGCCAGCAGCCTGGGCCCGTATCGCGGGAGAGAGGGTCGGGGCACAGATACGCAGTATTTT. Translation: CASSLGPYRGREGRGTDTQYF.

The chain couples TRBV28 to TRBJ2-2, with a weak D call TRBD2 (6 bases). V shed 3 bases and J shed 0 bases, with 8 bases lying between them. CDR3 length: 15 amino acids. Germline loops: CDR1 MDHEN, CDR2 SYDVKM. The CDR3 nucleotides read TGTGCCAGCAGTTTCGCGGGGACGAACACCGGGGAGCTGTTTTTT. Its protein is CASSFAGTNTGELFF.

The V and J genes are TRBV7-2 and TRBJ2-5; TRBD2 aligns across 11 bases. Germline lookup yields CDR1 SGHTA and CDR2 FQGNSA. V was pared by 0 bases and J by 5 bases, with 5 bases of the junction left unmatched. CDR3 size: 16 residues. Here the CDR3 DNA reads TGTGCCAGCAGCTTAGCTCCTACTAGCGGGAGTGAGACCCAGTACTTC. Amino acid sequence: CASSLAPTSGSETQYF. Based on the CDR3 plus reference TRBV7-2 and TRBJ2-5, the full variable domain is GAGVSQSPSNKVTEKGKDVELRCDPISGHTALYWYRQSLGQGLEFLIYFQGNSAPDKSGLPSDRFSAERTGGSVSTLTIQRTQQEDSAVYLCASSLAPTSGSETQYFGPGTRLLVL.

The chain couples TRBV15 to TRBJ1-2; unclear D gene. The CDR3 loop spans 13 amino acids. Germline-derived CDR1 and CDR2 are LNHNV and YYDKDF (reference sequence). V shed 0 bases and J shed 6 bases, with 8 bases lying between them. CDR3 coding DNA: TGTGCCACCAGCAGAGAATCCACGGATGGCTACACCTTC. Translation: CATSRESTDGYTF.

The CDR3 protein is CASSPGALATTNQPQHF. The DNA of the CDR3 is TGTGCCAGCTCACCAGGGGCTTTGGCCACCACTAATCAGCCCCAGCATTTT. V and J are TRBV18 and TRBJ1-5; weak D call: TRBD1 (5 bases). From germline, CDR1 is KGHSH and CDR2 LQKENI. V gave up 2 bases and J gave up 4 bases, with 18 bases separating them. This CDR3 is 17 amino acids long.

V is TRBV7-2 and J is TRBJ2-1, with D possibly matching TRBD2 (6 bases). This CDR3 is built from 14 residues. Trimming took 3 bases from V and 4 from J, leaving 10 bases between them. Germline CDR1 reads SGHTA; CDR2 reads FQGNSA. Here the CDR3 reads CASSFGGRYNEQFF. In DNA, the CDR3 is TGTGCCAGCAGCTTTGGGGGGAGGTACAATGAGCAGTTCTTC.

The J gene is TRBJ1-2, the V gene TRBV2; D unclear. The CDR3 has 11 amino acids. Per germline, CDR1 SNHLY and CDR2 FYNNEI. Trimming pared 5 bases from V and 8 bases from J, leaving 9 bases between. The CDR3 here is CASSRRYGYTF. CDR3 DNA: TGTGCCAGCAGTCGGAGGTACGGCTACACCTTC. Based on the CDR3 plus reference TRBV2 and TRBJ1-2, the full variable domain is EPEVTQTPSHQVTQMGQEVILRCVPISNHLYFYWYRQILGQKVEFLVSFYNNEISEKSEIFDDQFSVERPDGSNFTLKIRSTKLEDSAMYFCASSRRYGYTFGSGTRLTVV.

The chain couples TRBV30 to TRBJ1-4; TRBD1 aligns across 7 bases. V lost 3 bases to trimming and J lost 4 bases; unmatched junction nucleotides: 17. Germline-derived CDR1 and CDR2 are GTSNPN and SVGIG (reference sequence). There are 18 residues in the CDR3. The CDR3 region has the DNA TGTGCCTGGAGGAACGACAGGGACCACCTCCCCTTTAATGAAAAACTGTTTTTT. The encoded protein is CAWRNDRDHLPFNEKLFF.

The V and J genes are TRBV4-3 and TRBJ1-2; maybe TRBD1 (5 bases). In germline, CDR1 is LGHNA, CDR2 YSLEER. The V gene lost 4 bases and the J gene lost 4 bases, with 16 bases spanning the gap. The CDR3 consists of 15 residues. The CDR3 protein is CASSPAGKPSYGYTF. The CDR3 coding sequence is TGCGCCAGCAGCCCAGCAGGGAAACCCTCCTATGGCTACACCTTC.

The chain is built from TRBV13 and TRBJ2-1, with D perhaps TRBD2 (5 bases). The ends were cut back, 4 bases at V and 0 bases at J, with 16 bases in the middle. Germline lookup yields CDR1 PRHDT and CDR2 FYEKMQ (reference sequence). This CDR3 is built from 17 residues. The CDR3 DNA sequence: TGTGCCAGCAGCTCCACCCTCCGAGCGGACTCCTACAATGAGCAGTTCTTC. Encoded protein: CASSSTLRADSYNEQFF.

The chain carries TRBV7-9 and TRBJ1-4; the D gene is possibly TRBD1 (6 bases). With 0 bases removed from V and 3 bases from J, the gap between germline ends came to 14 bases. This CDR3 contains 17 residues. Germline V CDR1 and CDR2: SEHNR, FQNEAQ (reference sequence). CDR3 sequence (DNA): TGTGCCAGCAGCTTAGCCCCACCAGGGGCGTCTAATGAAAAACTGTTTTTT. Translating it yields CASSLAPPGASNEKLFF.

J is TRBJ1-2 and V is TRBV7-2; D gene unclear. CDR1 SGHTA and CDR2 FQGNSA come from the germline V gene. The germline V and J ends were trimmed by 5 bases and 8 bases, with 21 bases remaining between them. The CDR3 is made up of 15 amino acids. CDR3 DNA: TGTGCCAGCAGCGCCGTCCTGGCGGGGATGTTCGGCTACACCTTC. Translated: CASSAVLAGMFGYTF.